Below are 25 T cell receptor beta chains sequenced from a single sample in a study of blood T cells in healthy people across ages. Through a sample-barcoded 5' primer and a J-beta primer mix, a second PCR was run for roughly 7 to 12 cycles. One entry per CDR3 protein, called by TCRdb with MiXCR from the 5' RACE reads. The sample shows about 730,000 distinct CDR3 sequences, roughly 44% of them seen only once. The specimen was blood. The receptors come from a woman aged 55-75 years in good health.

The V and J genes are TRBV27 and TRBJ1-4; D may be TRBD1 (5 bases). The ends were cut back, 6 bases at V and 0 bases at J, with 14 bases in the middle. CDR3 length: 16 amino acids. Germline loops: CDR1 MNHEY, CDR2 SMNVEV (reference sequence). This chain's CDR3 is CASRRGTAATNEKLFF. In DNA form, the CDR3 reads TGTGCCAGCAGGCGGGGGACCGCTGCAACTAATGAAAAACTGTTTTTT. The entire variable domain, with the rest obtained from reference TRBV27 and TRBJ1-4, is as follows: EAQVTQNPRYLITVTGKKLTVTCSQNMNHEYMSWYRQDPGLGLRQIYYSMNVEVTDKGDVPEGYKVSRKEKRNFPLILESPSPNQTSLYFCASRRGTAATNEKLFFGSGTQLSVL.

The CDR3 spells CASSFAALNTGELFF. DNA for the CDR3: TGCGCCAGCAGCTTCGCAGCTCTCAACACCGGGGAGCTGTTTTTT. The genes are TRBV5-1 and TRBJ2-2, with D uncertain. CDR1 and CDR2 from the germline V gene are SGHRS and YFSETQ. This CDR3 region has 15 residues. The ends were cut back, 2 bases at V and 2 bases at J, with 10 bases in the middle.

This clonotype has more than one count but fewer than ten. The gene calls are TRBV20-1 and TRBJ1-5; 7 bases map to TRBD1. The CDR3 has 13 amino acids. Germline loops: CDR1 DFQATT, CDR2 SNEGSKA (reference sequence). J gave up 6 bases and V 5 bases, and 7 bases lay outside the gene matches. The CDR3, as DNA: TGCAGTGCTGGGAGGGACAGTAGTCAGCCCCAGCATTTT. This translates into CSAGRDSSQPQHF.

The chain's CDR3 is CSAPNGGGSKQYF. The CDR3 DNA reads as TGCAGTGCCCCTAACGGGGGGGGGAGTAAGCAGTACTTC. V is TRBV20-1 and J is TRBJ2-5, with 8 bases that match TRBD2. Trimming at V came to 6 bases and at J to 11 bases, leaving 14 bases not matched to a gene. Per germline, CDR1 DFQATT and CDR2 SNEGSKA (reference sequence). The CDR3 extends over 13 amino acids.

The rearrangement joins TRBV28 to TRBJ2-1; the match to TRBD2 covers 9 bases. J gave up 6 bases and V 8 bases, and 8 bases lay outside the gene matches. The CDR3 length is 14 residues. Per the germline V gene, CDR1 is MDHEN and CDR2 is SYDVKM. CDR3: CASDSGSSRNEQFF. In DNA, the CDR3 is TGTGCCAGCGATAGCGGGAGCTCTCGCAATGAGCAGTTCTTC.

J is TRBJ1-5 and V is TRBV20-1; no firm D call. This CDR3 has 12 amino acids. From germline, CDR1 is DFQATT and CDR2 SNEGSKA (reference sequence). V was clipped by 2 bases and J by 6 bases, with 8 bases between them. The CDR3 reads CSARRTGQPQHF. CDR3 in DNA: TGCAGTGCTAGAAGGACTGGTCAGCCCCAGCATTTT.

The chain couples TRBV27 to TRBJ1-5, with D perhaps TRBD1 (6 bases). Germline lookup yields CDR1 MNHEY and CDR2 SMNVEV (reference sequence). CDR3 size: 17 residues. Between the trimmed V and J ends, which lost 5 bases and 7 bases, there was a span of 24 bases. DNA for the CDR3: TGTGCCAGCAGTCCGCCCCCCAATGTTAGGGGGGACCAGCCCCAGCATTTT. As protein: CASSPPPNVRGDQPQHF.

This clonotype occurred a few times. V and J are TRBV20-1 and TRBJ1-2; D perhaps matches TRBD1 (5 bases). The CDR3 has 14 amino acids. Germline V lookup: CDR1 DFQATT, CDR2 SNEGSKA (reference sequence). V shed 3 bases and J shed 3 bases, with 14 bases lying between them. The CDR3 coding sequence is TGCAGTGCTAGGCCCAGGGCAGAGCACTATGGCTACACCTTC. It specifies CSARPRAEHYGYTF.

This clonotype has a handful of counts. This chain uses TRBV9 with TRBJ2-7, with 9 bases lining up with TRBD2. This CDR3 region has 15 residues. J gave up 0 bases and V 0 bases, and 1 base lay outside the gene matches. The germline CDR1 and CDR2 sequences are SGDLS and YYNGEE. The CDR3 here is CASSVGGGVSYEQYF. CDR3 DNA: TGTGCCAGCAGCGTAGGCGGGGGGGTCTCCTACGAGCAGTACTTC.

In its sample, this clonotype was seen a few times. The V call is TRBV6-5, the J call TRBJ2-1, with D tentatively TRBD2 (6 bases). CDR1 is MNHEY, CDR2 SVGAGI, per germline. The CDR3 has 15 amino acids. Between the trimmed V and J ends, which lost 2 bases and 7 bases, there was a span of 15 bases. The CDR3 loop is CASSYAGPPRNEQFF. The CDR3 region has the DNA TGTGCCAGCAGTTACGCGGGGCCCCCGAGGAATGAGCAGTTCTTC.

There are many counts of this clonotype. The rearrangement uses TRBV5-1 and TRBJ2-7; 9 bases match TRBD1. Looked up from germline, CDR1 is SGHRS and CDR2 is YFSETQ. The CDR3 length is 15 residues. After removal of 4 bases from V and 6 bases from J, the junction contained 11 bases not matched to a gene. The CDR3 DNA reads TGCGCCAGCAGCAGTACAGGGGGCGTTGGAAGCGAGCAGTACTTC. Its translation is CASSSTGGVGSEQYF.

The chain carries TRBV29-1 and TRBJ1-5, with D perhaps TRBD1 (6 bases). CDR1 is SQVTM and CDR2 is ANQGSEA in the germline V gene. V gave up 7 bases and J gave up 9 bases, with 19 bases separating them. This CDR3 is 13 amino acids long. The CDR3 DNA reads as TGCAGCGCAACTCGAGGGGGGGATCGGCCCCAGCATTTT. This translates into CSATRGGDRPQHF.

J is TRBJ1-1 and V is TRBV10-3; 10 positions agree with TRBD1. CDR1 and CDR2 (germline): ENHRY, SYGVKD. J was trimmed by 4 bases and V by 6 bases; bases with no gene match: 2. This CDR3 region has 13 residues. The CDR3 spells CAIRWDRGTEAFF. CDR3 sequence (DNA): TGTGCCATCAGGTGGGACAGGGGCACTGAAGCTTTCTTT.

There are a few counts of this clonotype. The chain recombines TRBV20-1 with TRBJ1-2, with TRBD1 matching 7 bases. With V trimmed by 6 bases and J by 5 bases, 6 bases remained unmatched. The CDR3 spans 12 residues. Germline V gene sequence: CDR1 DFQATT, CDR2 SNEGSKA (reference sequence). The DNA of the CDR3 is TGCAGTGCCGGAGGGGGCTTATATGGCTACACCTTC. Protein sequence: CSAGGGLYGYTF.

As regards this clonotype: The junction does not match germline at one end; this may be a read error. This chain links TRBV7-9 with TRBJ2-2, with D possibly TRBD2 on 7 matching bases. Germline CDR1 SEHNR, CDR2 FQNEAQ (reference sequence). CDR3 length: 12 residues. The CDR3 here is CASSSKGGGLFF. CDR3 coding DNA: TGTGCCAGCAGCTCCAAAGGGGGGGGGCTGTTTTTT.

This CDR3 is CASSPAVGNTEAFF. The DNA for the CDR3 is TGTGCCAGCAGCCCTGCCGTAGGGAACACTGAAGCTTTCTTT. The chain joins TRBV28 to TRBJ1-1, with D unresolved. The CDR3 runs 14 residues. CDR1 and CDR2 from the germline V gene are MDHEN and SYDVKM. Trimming shortened V by 6 bases and J by 1 base, and 12 bases separated the two germline ends.

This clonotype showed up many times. CDR3 bases: TGCAGCGTTGAAGATCGAAAGCGGGGTTTAGATACGCAGTATTTT. Its protein is CSVEDRKRGLDTQYF. The chain is built from TRBV29-1 and TRBJ2-3; the match to TRBD2 covers 7 bases. CDR1 and CDR2 (germline): SQVTM, ANQGSEA. Trimming cost V 0 bases and J 5 bases; bases outside gene matches: 8. The CDR3 sequence is 15 residues long.

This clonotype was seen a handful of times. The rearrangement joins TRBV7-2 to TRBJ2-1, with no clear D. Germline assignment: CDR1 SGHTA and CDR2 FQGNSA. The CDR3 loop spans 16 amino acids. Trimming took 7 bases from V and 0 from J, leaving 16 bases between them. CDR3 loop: CASTLSPRSSYNEQFF. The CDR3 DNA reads TGTGCCAGCACCCTAAGTCCCCGAAGCTCCTACAATGAGCAGTTCTTC.

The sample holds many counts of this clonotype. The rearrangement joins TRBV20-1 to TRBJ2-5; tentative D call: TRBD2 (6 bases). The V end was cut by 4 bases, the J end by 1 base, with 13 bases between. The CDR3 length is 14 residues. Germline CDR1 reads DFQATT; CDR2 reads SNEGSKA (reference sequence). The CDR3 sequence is CSAIAGGRQETQYF. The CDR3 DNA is TGCAGTGCTATAGCTGGAGGGCGCCAAGAGACCCAGTACTTC.

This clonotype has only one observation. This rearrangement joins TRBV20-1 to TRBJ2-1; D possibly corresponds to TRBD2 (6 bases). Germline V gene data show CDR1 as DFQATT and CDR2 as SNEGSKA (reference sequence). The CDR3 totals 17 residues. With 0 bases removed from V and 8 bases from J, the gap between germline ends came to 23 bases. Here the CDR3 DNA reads TGCAGTGCTAGAGAGCACAGGCAGGGACTTTGGATCCATGAGCAGTTCTTC. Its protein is CSAREHRQGLWIHEQFF.

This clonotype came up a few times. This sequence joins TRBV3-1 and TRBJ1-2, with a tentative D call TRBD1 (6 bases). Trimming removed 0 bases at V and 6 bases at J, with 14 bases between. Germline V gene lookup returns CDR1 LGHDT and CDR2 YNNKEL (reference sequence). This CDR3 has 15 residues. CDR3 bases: TGTGCCAGCAGCCAAGAGGGGGCGGCATGGGATGGCTACACCTTC. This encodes CASSQEGAAWDGYTF.

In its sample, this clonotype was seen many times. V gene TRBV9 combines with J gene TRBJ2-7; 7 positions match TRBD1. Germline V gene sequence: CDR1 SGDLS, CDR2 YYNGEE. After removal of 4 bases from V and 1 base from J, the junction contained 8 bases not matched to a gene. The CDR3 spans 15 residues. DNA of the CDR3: TGTGCCAGCAGCACGCGGACAGGTTTGTCCTACGAGCAGTACTTC. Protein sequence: CASSTRTGLSYEQYF.

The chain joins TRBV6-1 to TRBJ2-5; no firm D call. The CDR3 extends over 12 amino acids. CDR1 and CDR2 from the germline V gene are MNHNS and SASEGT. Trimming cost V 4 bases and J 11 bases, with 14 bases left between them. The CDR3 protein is CASSVWVDEQYF. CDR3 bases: TGTGCCAGCAGTGTATGGGTGGATGAGCAGTACTTC.

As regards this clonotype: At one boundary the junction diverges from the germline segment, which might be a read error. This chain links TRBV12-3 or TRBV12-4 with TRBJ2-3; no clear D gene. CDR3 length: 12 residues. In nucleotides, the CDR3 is TGTGCCAGCAGTTTAAGAACAGATATGCAGTATTTT. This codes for CASSLRTDMQYF.

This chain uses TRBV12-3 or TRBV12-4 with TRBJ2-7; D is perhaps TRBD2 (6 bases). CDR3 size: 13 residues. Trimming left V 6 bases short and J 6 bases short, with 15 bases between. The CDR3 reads CASREGRPAEQYF. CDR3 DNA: TGTGCCAGCAGGGAGGGGCGCCCCGCCGAGCAGTACTTC.